This TCR beta chain was captured in a study of blood T cell repertoires in COVID-19. Overall study context: Nucleic acid was either cDNA or gDNA, and it came from T cells, B-cell-depleted T cells, or PBMCs.

The CDR3 loop spans 14 amino acids. CDR1 and CDR2 from the germline V gene are LNHDA and SQIVND (reference sequence). V shed 10 bases and J shed 2 bases, with 15 bases lying between them. This clone has just one count. Clones were sequenced by immunoSEQ multiplex PCR, and TCRdb holds only the in-frame ones, with some missing. The sample gives 150,000 to 200,000 clones, approximately 79% of which show up once; roughly 20% is in the top ten. Sequenced input: peripheral blood. The chain links TRBV19 to TRBJ1-5; D is perhaps TRBD1 (5 bases). The source of this sequence is an elderly woman with acute or convalescent COVID-19. The CDR3 bases are TGTGCCACCTCTCAGGGAGGTGGCAATCAGCCCCAGCATTTT. Protein sequence: CATSQGGGNQPQHF.